The sequence of this TCR beta chain was determined in a study of PD-L1 blockade in urothelial cancer. Regarding time point: pretreatment peripheral blood. Trimming took 2 bases from V and 1 from J, leaving 14 bases between them. There are 16 residues in the CDR3. The germline CDR1 and CDR2 sequences are MRHNA and SNTAGT. Profiling relied on immunoSEQ multiplex PCR, and the TCRdb table lists in-frame clones only, not all of them. The sample lists almost 90,000 clones; roughly 84% were seen once. This TCR derives from a man aged 55-75 years with urothelial cancer. This sample comprised PBMCs, obtained around atezolizumab (anti-PD-L1) treatment. The chain is built from TRBV6-4 and TRBJ1-1; TRBD1 might be the D (5 bases). CDR3 in amino acids: CASSDPKQETNTEAFF. The CDR3 coding sequence is TGTGCCAGCAGTGACCCCAAACAGGAAACGAACACTGAAGCTTTCTTT.